What follows are 10 T cell receptor beta chains derived from one specimen sequenced in a study of CD8 T cells in Susac syndrome. cDNA came from roughly 0.53 to 1 ug RNA primed by random hexamers. TCRdb recomputed calls from the immunoSEQ multiplex PCR reads with MiXCR, one row per CDR3 protein. The sample lists about 180,000 distinct CDR3 sequences; about 94% were seen once. Source material: CD4+ T cells from PBMCs. These receptors were obtained from a human donor with multiple sclerosis.

The chain links TRBV5-1 to TRBJ2-7; no clear D gene. This CDR3 is built from 14 residues. V lost 5 bases, J lost 0 bases, and 12 bases lay in between. Per germline, CDR1 SGHRS and CDR2 YFSETQ. CDR3 in amino acids: CASSYLKGSYEQYF. The CDR3 DNA reads as TGCGCCAGCAGTTACTTGAAGGGCTCCTACGAGCAGTACTTC. The full variable domain, rest sourced from reference TRBV5-1 and TRBJ2-7, is KAGVTQTPRYLIKTRGQQVTLSCSPISGHRSVSWYQQTPGQGLQFLFEYFSETQRNKGNFPGRFSGRQFSNSRSEMNVSTLELGDSALYLCASSYLKGSYEQYFGPGTRLTVT.

The genes are TRBV3-1 and TRBJ1-1; 8 nucleotides line up with TRBD1. This CDR3 is built from 14 residues. V lost 4 bases, J lost 7 bases, and 8 bases stayed unmatched. CDR1 is LGHDT and CDR2 is YNNKEL in the germline V gene (reference sequence). The CDR3 DNA is TGTGCCAGCAGCCCTAGAGACAGGGGTATTGAAGCTTTCTTT. Residues: CASSPRDRGIEAFF.

This sequence joins TRBV2 and TRBJ2-7; the D is unclear. Trimming took off 2 bases at V and 2 bases at J, with 4 bases between the two ends. The germline gives CDR1 SNHLY, CDR2 FYNNEI. The CDR3 runs 12 residues. CDR3 in DNA: TGTGCCAGCAGTGAAAACCCCTACGAGCAGTACTTC. Amino acids: CASSENPYEQYF.

This clonotype was seen a single time. The gene calls are TRBV3-1 and TRBJ1-2, with D possibly being TRBD1 (5 bases). Trimming cost V 3 bases and J 4 bases, with 12 bases left between them. The V gene's germline CDR1 is LGHDT and CDR2 YNNKEL (reference sequence). CDR3 length: 14 amino acids. The CDR3 nucleotides are TGTGCCAGCAGCCAGCCAGACAGAGCCTATGGCTACACCTTC. This sequence encodes CASSQPDRAYGYTF. Supplemented by reference TRBV3-1 and TRBJ1-2, the full variable domain reads DTAVSQTPKYLVTQMGNDKSIKCEQNLGHDTMYWYKQDSKKFLKIMFSYNNKELIINETVPNRFSPKSPDKAHLNLHINSLELGDSAVYFCASSQPDRAYGYTFGSGTRLTVV.

This sequence joins TRBV10-2 and TRBJ1-2; D ambiguous. Germline values: CDR1 WSHSY, CDR2 SAAADI. Trimming took off 6 bases at V and 4 bases at J, with 12 bases between the two ends. This CDR3 has 13 amino acids. The CDR3 nucleotides read TGCGCCAGCAGGGTATCGAGCAGCTATGGCTACACCTTC. Translated: CASRVSSSYGYTF.

This clonotype was found a few times. This sequence joins TRBV7-2 and TRBJ2-3, with 7 bases fitting TRBD2. Per germline, CDR1 SGHTA and CDR2 FQGNSA. Trimming removed 6 bases from V and 2 bases from J; junction bases left unmatched: 8. The CDR3 is 15 amino acids. In DNA, the CDR3 is TGTGCCAGCAGTCTAAGCGGGGCCCCCACAGATACGCAGTATTTT. This codes for CASSLSGAPTDTQYF.

The genes are TRBV12-3 or TRBV12-4 and TRBJ1-4; no definite D call. Trimming left V 0 bases short and J 9 bases short, with 11 bases between. The CDR3 covers 14 residues. The CDR3 protein is CASSLAPLSQKLFF. In DNA form, the CDR3 reads TGTGCCAGCAGTTTAGCGCCCCTGTCGCAAAAACTGTTTTTT.

This chain connects TRBV30 to TRBJ2-7; D ambiguous. This CDR3 region has 12 residues. The V end was cut by 0 bases, the J end by 6 bases, with 9 bases between. Germline CDR1 and CDR2: GTSNPN and SVGIG (reference sequence). CDR3 DNA sequence: TGTGCCTGGAGTGTCCAGTTCACCGAGCAGTACTTC. Translating gives CAWSVQFTEQYF.

This clonotype was detected only once. The gene calls are TRBV6-2 or TRBV6-3 and TRBJ1-5; the D gene is possibly TRBD1 (6 bases). Deletions cut 0 bases from V and 6 bases from J, with 18 bases between. This CDR3 has 17 residues. Germline V lookup: CDR1 MNHEY, CDR2 SVGEGT. CDR3: CASSYSPQGRILQPQHF. The CDR3 DNA reads as TGTGCCAGCAGTTACTCCCCGCAGGGGCGCATTCTTCAGCCCCAGCATTTT.

Regarding this clonotype: Its ends do not fully match the called genes, so a read error is possible. The rearrangement links TRBV15 to TRBJ2-5; no firm D call. Germline V CDR1 and CDR2: LNHNV, YYDKDF (reference sequence). This CDR3 has 11 residues. CDR3 sequence reads: CATSNLESQYF. The CDR3 nucleotides are TGTGCCACCAGCAACCTAGAGAGCCAGTACTTC.